This TCR beta chain was identified during a study of beta chain features in type 1 diabetes. At the level of the study: Across every sample, about 100 million sorted cells were examined in total. Study-wide points: Cells with high TCR expression could be over-represented by cDNA sequencing. Patients' naive, central memory and regulatory TCRB repertoires appeared more alike than those of healthy donors. When Type 1 diabetes patients were examined, their TCRB CDR3s proved moderately but significantly shorter in all four CD4+ subsets.

CDR1 is SGHDN and CDR2 is FVKESK in the germline V gene. Losses at the gene ends were 3 bases for V and 8 bases for J; bases not matched to a gene: 5. The CDR3 spans 15 residues. This clone was detected only a few times. Its specificity is not known. Reverse transcription of all isolated RNA meant that expressed TCRB transcripts were sequenced. TCRdb's table, derived via immunoSEQ multiplex PCR, lists solely in-frame clones and lacks some. The data contain 150,000 to 170,000 clones, approximately 10% of them singletons. This chain joins TRBV14 and TRBJ2-1; 12 bases map to TRBD1. The specimen sequenced was central memory CD4+ T cells from blood. The TCR originated in a young man with type 1 diabetes. CDR3 in DNA: TGTGCCAGCAGCCAGACCGGGACAGGGGGCTATGAGCAGTTCTTC. Translated, it gives CASSQTGTGGYEQFF.